The 15 T cell receptor beta chains in this list originate from one sample, sequenced in a study of Ad26.COV2.S vaccination and SARS-CoV-2 variants. Treatment noted: roughly 20 received Ad26.COV2.S at low or high dose, single or two shots; 5 received placebo; per-sample allocation not given. Sampling was done on day 63 after the first vaccine or placebo injection. Assay: immunoSEQ multiplex PCR; the TCRdb copy retains only in-frame clones and omits some. The table shows more than 400,000 clones, with 92% occurring only once. Sequenced here: peripheral blood, sampled in a trial of Ad26.COV2.S vaccine versus placebo. These receptors were taken from a person between 18 and 65 years old who received the Ad26.COV2.S COVID-19 vaccine or a placebo.

This clone came up a few times. V is TRBV5-1 and J is TRBJ2-7, with D possibly matching TRBD2 (5 bases). There are 13 residues in the CDR3. Germline CDR1 is SGHRS and CDR2 is YFSETQ. Trimming cost V 3 bases and J 0 bases, with 7 bases left between them. The CDR3 DNA is TGCGCCAGCAGCTCCGAGGGCTCCTACGAGCAGTACTTC. Its protein is CASSSEGSYEQYF.

The gene calls are TRBV27 and TRBJ1-1; no reliable D call. This CDR3 region has 16 residues. Germline values: CDR1 MNHEY, CDR2 SMNVEV (reference sequence). The ends were cut back, 6 bases at V and 0 bases at J, with 17 bases in the middle. The CDR3 region is CASSAYPGPVNTEAFF. The DNA for the CDR3 is TGTGCCAGCAGCGCATACCCCGGGCCAGTGAACACTGAAGCTTTCTTT.

The chain uses TRBV20-1 and TRBJ1-2; no firm D call. CDR1 DFQATT and CDR2 SNEGSKA come from the germline V gene (reference sequence). CDR3 size: 11 residues. Trimming took 4 bases from V and 8 from J, leaving 11 bases between them. CDR3 coding DNA: TGCAGTGCTACGGGCCCTGGGGGCTACACCTTC. This encodes CSATGPGGYTF.

A single count supports this clone. The V and J genes are TRBV11-2 and TRBJ2-3; maybe TRBD2 (5 bases). The CDR3 length is 16 residues. Germline lookup yields CDR1 SGHAT and CDR2 FQNNGV. The germline V and J ends were trimmed by 1 base and 1 base, with 12 bases remaining between them. DNA of the CDR3: TGTGCCAGCAGCTTAGGGACTCTACAACGCACAGATACGCAGTATTTT. Amino acid sequence: CASSLGTLQRTDTQYF.

The chain employs TRBV19 and TRBJ2-1; 12 bases are shared with TRBD2. This CDR3 contains 15 residues. Germline V gene lookup returns CDR1 LNHDA and CDR2 SQIVND (reference sequence). The junction had 4 bases not matched to a gene; V was cut back by 1 base and J by 9 bases. In DNA form, the CDR3 reads TGTGCCAGTAGTATAGCTAGCGGGGGGGCCGCTGAGCAGTTCTTC. This gives the protein CASSIASGGAAEQFF.

The chain employs TRBV7-6 and TRBJ2-1; 7 nucleotides match TRBD1. The V and J ends lost 5 bases and 5 bases, in that order; junction bases with no gene match: 9. Germline V CDR1 and CDR2: SGHVS, FNYEAQ. The CDR3 is made up of 15 amino acids. The CDR3: CASSPQGVGDNEQFF. CDR3 nucleotides: TGTGCCAGCAGCCCGCAGGGGGTGGGAGACAATGAGCAGTTCTTC.

V usage is TRBV6-5 and J usage is TRBJ2-2; the D is unclear. V was cut by 2 bases and J by 5 bases, with 9 bases left in between. Germline lookup yields CDR1 MNHEY and CDR2 SVGAGI. The CDR3 extends over 14 amino acids. CDR3 loop: CASSYGDGTGELFF. The CDR3 bases are TGTGCCAGCAGTTACGGAGACGGGACCGGGGAGCTGTTTTTT.

The chain employs TRBV19 and TRBJ1-1, with a possible D match to TRBD1 (5 bases). Germline-derived CDR1 and CDR2 are LNHDA and SQIVND (reference sequence). The V end was cut by 5 bases, the J end by 4 bases, with 14 bases between. The CDR3 runs to 14 residues. The CDR3 here is CASSAGGARTEAFF. The CDR3 DNA sequence: TGTGCCAGTAGTGCAGGAGGGGCTCGCACTGAAGCTTTCTTT. Full variable domain (missing parts from reference TRBV19 and TRBJ1-1): DGGITQSPKYLFRKEGQNVTLSCEQNLNHDAMYWYRQDPGQGLRLIYYSQIVNDFQKGDIAEGYSVSREKKESFPLTVTSAQKNPTAFYLCASSAGGARTEAFFGQGTRLTVV.

The chain has TRBV19 and TRBJ1-2, with TRBD1 matching 7 bases. V shed 2 bases and J 3 bases; nucleotides not matched to a gene: 0. The CDR3 length is 13 residues. CDR1 and CDR2 (germline): LNHDA, SQIVND (reference sequence). For the CDR3, the DNA is TGTGCCAGTAGTATACAGGGGGACTATGGCTACACCTTC. It translates to CASSIQGDYGYTF. The variable domain in full, with the rest retrieved from reference TRBV19 and TRBJ1-2, is DGGITQSPKYLFRKEGQNVTLSCEQNLNHDAMYWYRQDPGQGLRLIYYSQIVNDFQKGDIAEGYSVSREKKESFPLTVTSAQKNPTAFYLCASSIQGDYGYTFGSGTRLTVV.

The chain uses TRBV7-2 and TRBJ2-1; a weak D match, TRBD1 (6 bases). Per germline, CDR1 SGHTA and CDR2 FQGNSA. The CDR3 runs 14 residues. The V and J ends lost 3 bases and 4 bases respectively, with 10 bases between them. CDR3 DNA sequence: TGTGCCAGCAGCTTTGGGCAGGGGTACAATGAGCAGTTCTTC. This codes for CASSFGQGYNEQFF. Full variable domain (missing parts from reference TRBV7-2 and TRBJ2-1): GAGVSQSPSNKVTEKGKDVELRCDPISGHTALYWYRQSLGQGLEFLIYFQGNSAPDKSGLPSDRFSAERTGGSVSTLTIQRTQQEDSAVYLCASSFGQGYNEQFFGPGTRLTVL.

As DNA, the CDR3 is TGTGCCAGCAGCTCAGCAGCGGGGGTCGGGTACAATGAGCAGTTCTTC. It encodes CASSSAAGVGYNEQFF. This chain links TRBV7-2 with TRBJ2-1; 8 bases are a match to TRBD2. After removal of 4 bases from V and 4 bases from J, the junction contained 9 bases not matched to a gene. The CDR3 totals 16 residues. The germline V gene has CDR1 SGHTA and CDR2 FQGNSA.

The V gene is TRBV7-9, the J gene TRBJ1-2; a possible D gene is TRBD1 (5 bases). This CDR3 spans 15 amino acids. V was shortened by 0 bases and J by 6 bases, with 14 bases between the two germline ends. The germline CDR1 and CDR2 sequences are SEHNR and FQNEAQ (reference sequence). DNA for the CDR3: TGTGCCAGCAGCTTAGCCCGGGACTCTCTGGATGGCTACACCTTC. Translation gives CASSLARDSLDGYTF.

This rearrangement joins TRBV25-1 to TRBJ2-3, with TRBD2 as a possible D gene (6 bases). The germline V gene has CDR1 MGHDK and CDR2 SYGVNS. The CDR3 consists of 15 residues. V was pared by 4 bases and J by 0 bases, with 11 bases between. The CDR3 protein is CASSGPGTSTDTQYF. The CDR3 bases are TGTGCCAGCAGTGGGCCCGGGACTAGCACAGATACGCAGTATTTT.

The chain is built from TRBV18 and TRBJ2-1, with TRBD2 identical over 9 bases. The CDR3 runs to 15 residues. Germline CDR1 and CDR2: KGHSH and LQKENI. With 3 bases clipped from V and 8 bases from J, the junction kept 8 bases outside the gene matches. This CDR3 is CASSPPGLAADEQFF. In DNA form, the CDR3 reads TGTGCCAGCTCACCTCCGGGACTAGCCGCCGATGAGCAGTTCTTC.

The chain is built from TRBV6-5 and TRBJ1-3, with D uncertain. Germline V lookup: CDR1 MNHEY, CDR2 SVGAGI. V was trimmed by 0 bases and J by 0 bases, leaving 9 bases between them. The CDR3 consists of 16 residues. The CDR3 region has the DNA TGTGCCAGCAGTTACTCGTTTGTGAGCTCTGGAAACACCATATATTTT. Translating it yields CASSYSFVSSGNTIYF.